This T cell receptor beta chain was sequenced for a study of cytomegalovirus exposure and HLA in healthy donors. The CDR3 contains 13 residues. Germline assignment: CDR1 SEHNR and CDR2 FQNEAQ (reference sequence). V shed 3 bases and J shed 3 bases, with 7 bases lying between them. General study points: A missense DCLRE1C variant was associated with V- and J-gene trimming of TCR beta chains in a later analysis, and an independent cohort replicated the association.

A note on this clone: The antigen remains unidentified.

The primer mix had 60 Vbeta and 13 Jbeta primers. Measured with immunoSEQ multiplex PCR; TCRdb has only the in-frame clones, and not every one. There are about 140,000 clones in the sample; roughly 65% occur only once, and 1.5% to 2% lies in the top ten. This clonotype was sampled from a woman aged 25 to 39 in good health and CMV-seronegative. The rearrangement links TRBV7-9 to TRBJ2-3; the D gene is possibly TRBD2 (6 bases). The specimen sequenced was PBMCs. This CDR3 is CASSFGGTDTQYF. The CDR3 DNA reads as TGTGCCAGCAGCTTCGGGGGAACAGATACGCAGTATTTT.